This T cell receptor beta chain originates from a study of T cell changes during pregnancy in multiple sclerosis. The ends were cut back, 2 bases at V and 6 bases at J, with 13 bases in the middle. This CDR3 is 14 amino acids long. The germline V gene has CDR1 MNHEY and CDR2 SVGAGI. Clones were sequenced by immunoSEQ multiplex PCR, and TCRdb holds only the in-frame ones, with some missing. The sample has 75,000 to 95,000 clones, approximately 92% seen once. This TCR came from a female donor with multiple sclerosis, enrolled in a pregnancy study. This chain joins TRBV6-5 and TRBJ1-1, with a possible D match to TRBD1 (6 bases). Sequenced material: peripheral blood, taken after pregnancy. The CDR3 protein is CASSYTPGTSEAFF. DNA of the CDR3: TGTGCCAGCAGTTACACCCCCGGGACATCTGAAGCTTTCTTT.